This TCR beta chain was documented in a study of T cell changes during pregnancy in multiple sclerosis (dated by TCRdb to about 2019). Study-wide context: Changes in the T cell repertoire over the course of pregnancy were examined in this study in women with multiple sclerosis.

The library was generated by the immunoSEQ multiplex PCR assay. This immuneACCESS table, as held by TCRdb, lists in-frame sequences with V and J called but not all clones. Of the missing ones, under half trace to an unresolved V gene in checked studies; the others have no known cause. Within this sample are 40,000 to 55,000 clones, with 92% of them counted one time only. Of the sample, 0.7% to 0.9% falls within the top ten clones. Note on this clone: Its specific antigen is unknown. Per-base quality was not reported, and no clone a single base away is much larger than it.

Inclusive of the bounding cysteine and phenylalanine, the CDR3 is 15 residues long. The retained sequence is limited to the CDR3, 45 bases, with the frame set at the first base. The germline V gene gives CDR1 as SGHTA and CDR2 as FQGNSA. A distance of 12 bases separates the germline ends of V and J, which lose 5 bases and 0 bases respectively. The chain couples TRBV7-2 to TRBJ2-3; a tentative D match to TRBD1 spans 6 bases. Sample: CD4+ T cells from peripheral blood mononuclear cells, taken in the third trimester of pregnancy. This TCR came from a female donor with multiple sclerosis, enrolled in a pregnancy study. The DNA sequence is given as TGTGCCAGCAGCCCCCGACAGGCTAGCACAGATACGCAGTATTTT. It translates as CASSPRQASTDTQYF.